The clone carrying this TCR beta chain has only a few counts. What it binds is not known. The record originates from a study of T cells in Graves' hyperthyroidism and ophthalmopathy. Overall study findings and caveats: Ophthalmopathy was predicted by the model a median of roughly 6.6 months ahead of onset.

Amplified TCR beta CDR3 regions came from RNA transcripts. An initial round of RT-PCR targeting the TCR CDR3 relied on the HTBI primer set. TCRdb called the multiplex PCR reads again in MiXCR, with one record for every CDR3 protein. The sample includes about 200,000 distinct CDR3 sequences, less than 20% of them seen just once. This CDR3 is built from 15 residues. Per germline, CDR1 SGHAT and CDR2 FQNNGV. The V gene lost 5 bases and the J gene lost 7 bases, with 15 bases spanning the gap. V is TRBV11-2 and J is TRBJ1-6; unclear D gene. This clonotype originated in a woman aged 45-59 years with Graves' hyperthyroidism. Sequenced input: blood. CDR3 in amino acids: CASSLDGAGNSPLHF. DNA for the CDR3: TGTGCCAGCAGCCTCGACGGAGCGGGGAATTCACCCCTCCACTTT.